Below, one T cell receptor beta chain is given with its context. The data are from a study of blood T cell repertoires in COVID-19. As for the study in general: COVID-19 samples collected from the United States, Italy and Spain covered acute and convalescent phases. The analysed material was cDNA or gDNA that came from T cells, B-cell-depleted T cells, or PBMCs.

V shed 4 bases and J shed 4 bases, with 19 bases lying between them. Germline V lookup: CDR1 SGDLS, CDR2 YYNGEE. This CDR3 has 16 residues. In the original workflow: Nucleated cell number was recorded as an estimate derived from reference gene primer amplification. Assay used: immunoSEQ multiplex PCR; TCRdb lists only in-frame clones, some missing. V, J and clone size were drawn from that table, and D and trimming were deduced from the DNA. Here the sample spans about 27,000 clones, under 85% being singletons. This receptor was obtained from an elderly woman with acute or convalescent COVID-19. The chain is built from TRBV9 and TRBJ2-3; possible D gene TRBD1, 5 bases. Sequenced: peripheral blood. In nucleotides, the CDR3 is TGTGCCAGCAGCCCTCGACAGTACCAGAGCGCAGATACGCAGTATTTT. This codes for CASSPRQYQSADTQYF.